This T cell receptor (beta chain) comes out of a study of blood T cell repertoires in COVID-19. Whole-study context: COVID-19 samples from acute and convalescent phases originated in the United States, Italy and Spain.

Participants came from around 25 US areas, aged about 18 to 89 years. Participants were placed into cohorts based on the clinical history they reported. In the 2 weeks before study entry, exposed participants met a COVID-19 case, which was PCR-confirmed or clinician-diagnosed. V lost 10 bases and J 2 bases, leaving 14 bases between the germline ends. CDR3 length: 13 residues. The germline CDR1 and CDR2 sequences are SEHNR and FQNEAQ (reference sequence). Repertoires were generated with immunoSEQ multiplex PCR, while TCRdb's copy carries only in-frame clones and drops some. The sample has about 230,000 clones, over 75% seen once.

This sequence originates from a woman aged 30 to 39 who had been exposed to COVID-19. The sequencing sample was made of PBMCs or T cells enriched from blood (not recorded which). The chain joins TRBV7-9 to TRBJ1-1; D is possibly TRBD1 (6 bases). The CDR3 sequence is CAIMDSINTEAFF. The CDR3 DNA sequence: TGTGCCATCATGGACAGCATTAACACTGAAGCTTTCTTT.